The 6 T cell receptor beta chains given below trace back to one sample, sequenced in a study of OX40 agonist ivuxolimab in advanced cancers. Sequencing was performed with immunoSEQ multiplex PCR; in TCRdb, only in-frame clones are kept and a portion is missing. The sample holds roughly 80,000 clones; 90% to 95% are singletons and the top ten take about 0.34%. The material was CD4+ or CD8+ T cells sorted from blood, obtained in a trial of the OX40 agonist ivuxolimab. The receptors stem from an adult with an advanced solid tumor such as melanoma, head and neck, liver or kidney cancer.

The genes are TRBV6-1 and TRBJ1-4; the D is unclear. The CDR3 extends over 15 amino acids. V lost 5 bases and J lost 0, with 10 bases in between. Looked up from germline, CDR1 is MNHNS and CDR2 is SASEGT. The CDR3 loop is CASSPTTATNEKLFF. The CDR3 region has the DNA TGTGCCAGCAGTCCCACAACTGCAACTAATGAAAAACTGTTTTTT.

This chain connects TRBV7-9 to TRBJ2-7; possibly TRBD1 or TRBD2 for D (5 bases each). Germline-derived CDR1 and CDR2 are SEHNR and FQNEAQ (reference sequence). There are 13 residues in the CDR3. The V and J ends lost 10 bases and 0 bases respectively, with 13 bases between them. The CDR3 reads CATTGTDSYEQYF. CDR3 bases: TGTGCCACCACCGGGACCGACTCCTACGAGCAGTACTTC. The full variable domain, its missing parts supplied by reference TRBV7-9 and TRBJ2-7, is DTGVSQNPRHKITKRGQNVTFRCDPISEHNRLYWYRQTLGQGPEFLTYFQNEAQLEKSRLLSDRFSAERPKGSFSTLEIQRTEQGDSAMYLCATTGTDSYEQYFGPGTRLTVT.

Only a few counts were recorded for this clone. The rearrangement joins TRBV7-2 to TRBJ1-2, with no clear D. The germline gives CDR1 SGHTA, CDR2 FQGNSA. The V end lost 5 bases, the J end lost 5 bases, and 9 bases lay between the germline ends. This CDR3 spans 12 amino acids. The CDR3 DNA reads as TGTGCCAGCAGCCCCAATTCGTATGGCTACACCTTC. It specifies CASSPNSYGYTF.

The CDR3 coding sequence is TGTGCCAGCAGCCCAGCGGCTCCGACAGGTGGTTACTATGGCTACACCTTC. This translates into CASSPAAPTGGYYGYTF. V gene TRBV5-5 combines with J gene TRBJ1-2; TRBD1 might be the D (6 bases). The CDR3 runs 17 residues. CDR1 is SGHKS, CDR2 YYEKEE, per germline (reference sequence). V was pared by 4 bases and J by 3 bases, with 22 bases between.

This clone appeared once. This chain joins TRBV28 and TRBJ2-1, with 7 bases matching TRBD1. Germline CDR1 MDHEN, CDR2 SYDVKM. V lost 7 bases to trimming and J lost 6 bases; unmatched junction nucleotides: 12. The CDR3 contains 15 residues. CDR3 in DNA: TGTGCCAGCATCTCGCTTGGACAGGACTCCAATGAGCAGTTCTTC. As protein: CASISLGQDSNEQFF.

The chain uses TRBV2 and TRBJ1-1; D unresolved. The ends were cut back, 7 bases at V and 4 bases at J, with 13 bases in the middle. This CDR3 spans 13 amino acids. CDR1 and CDR2 (germline): SNHLY, FYNNEI. The CDR3: CASNPDVGTEAFF. In DNA form, the CDR3 reads TGTGCCAGCAATCCGGACGTAGGCACTGAAGCTTTCTTT. Full variable domain (outside the CDR3, taken from reference TRBV2 and TRBJ1-1): EPEVTQTPSHQVTQMGQEVILRCVPISNHLYFYWYRQILGQKVEFLVSFYNNEISEKSEIFDDQFSVERPDGSNFTLKIRSTKLEDSAMYFCASNPDVGTEAFFGQGTRLTVV.